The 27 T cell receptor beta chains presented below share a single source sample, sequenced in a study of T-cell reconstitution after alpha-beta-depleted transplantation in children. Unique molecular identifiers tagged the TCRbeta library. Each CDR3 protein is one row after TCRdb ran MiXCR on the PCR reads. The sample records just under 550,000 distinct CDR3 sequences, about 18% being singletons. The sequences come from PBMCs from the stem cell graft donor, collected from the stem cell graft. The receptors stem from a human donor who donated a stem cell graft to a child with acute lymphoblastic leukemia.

CDR3: CSVGKADNEQFF. The CDR3 DNA reads as TGCAGTGTGGGGAAAGCGGACAATGAGCAGTTCTTC. V gene TRBV20-1 combines with J gene TRBJ2-1; the D gene is possibly TRBD2 (5 bases). In germline, CDR1 is DFQATT, CDR2 SNEGSKA (reference sequence). V was clipped by 7 bases and J by 5 bases, with 12 bases between them. The CDR3 is made up of 12 amino acids.

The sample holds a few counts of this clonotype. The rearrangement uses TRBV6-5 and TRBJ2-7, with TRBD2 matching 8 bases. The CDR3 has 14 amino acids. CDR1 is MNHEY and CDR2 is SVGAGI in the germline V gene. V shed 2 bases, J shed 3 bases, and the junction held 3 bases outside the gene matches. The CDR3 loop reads CASSYVAGGYEQYF. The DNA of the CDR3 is TGTGCCAGCAGTTACGTGGCGGGAGGCTACGAGCAGTACTTC.

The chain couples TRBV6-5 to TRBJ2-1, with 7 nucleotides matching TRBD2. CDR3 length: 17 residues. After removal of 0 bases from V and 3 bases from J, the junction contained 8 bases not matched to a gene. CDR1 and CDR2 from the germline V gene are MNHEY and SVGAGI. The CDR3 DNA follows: TGTGCCAGCAGTTACTCGGCGAACAGCGGGGTCTACAATGAGCAGTTCTTC. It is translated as CASSYSANSGVYNEQFF.

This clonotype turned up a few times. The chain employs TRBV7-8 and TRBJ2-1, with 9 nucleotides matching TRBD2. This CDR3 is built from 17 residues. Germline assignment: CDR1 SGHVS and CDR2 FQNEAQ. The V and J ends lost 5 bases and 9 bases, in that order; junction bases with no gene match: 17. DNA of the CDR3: TGTGCCAGCAGCCCCCCGACTGTGGCGGGAGGGGGCACTGAGCAGTTCTTC. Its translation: CASSPPTVAGGGTEQFF. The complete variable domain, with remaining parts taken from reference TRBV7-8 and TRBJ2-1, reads GAGVSQSPRYKVAKRGQDVALRCDPISGHVSLFWYQQALGQGPEFLTYFQNEAQLDKSGLPSDRFFAERPEGSVSTLKIQRTQQEDSAVYLCASSPPTVAGGGTEQFFGPGTRLTVL.

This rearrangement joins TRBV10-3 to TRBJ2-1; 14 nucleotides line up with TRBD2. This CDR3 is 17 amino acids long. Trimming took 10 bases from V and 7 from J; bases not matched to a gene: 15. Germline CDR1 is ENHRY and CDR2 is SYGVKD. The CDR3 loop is CATSYGTSGRGGNEQFF. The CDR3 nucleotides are TGTGCCACAAGCTACGGGACTAGCGGGAGAGGTGGGAATGAGCAGTTCTTC.

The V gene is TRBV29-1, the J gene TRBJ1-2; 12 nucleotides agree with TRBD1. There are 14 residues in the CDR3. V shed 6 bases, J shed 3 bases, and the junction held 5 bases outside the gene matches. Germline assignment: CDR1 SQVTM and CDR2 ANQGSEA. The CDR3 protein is CSVIRDRGHYGYTF. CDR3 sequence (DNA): TGCAGCGTCATCCGGGACAGGGGGCACTATGGCTACACCTTC.

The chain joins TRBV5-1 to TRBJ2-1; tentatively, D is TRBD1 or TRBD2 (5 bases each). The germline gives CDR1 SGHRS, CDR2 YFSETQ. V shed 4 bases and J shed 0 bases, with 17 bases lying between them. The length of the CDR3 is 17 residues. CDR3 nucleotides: TGCGCCAGCAGCCCTGGACCGGGACGGAGCTCCTACAATGAGCAGTTCTTC. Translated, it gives CASSPGPGRSSYNEQFF.

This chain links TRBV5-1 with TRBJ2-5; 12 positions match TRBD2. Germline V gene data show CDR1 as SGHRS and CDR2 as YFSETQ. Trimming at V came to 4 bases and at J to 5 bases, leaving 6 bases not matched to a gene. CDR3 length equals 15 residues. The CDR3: CASSQRLAGAETQYF. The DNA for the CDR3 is TGCGCCAGCAGCCAGAGACTAGCGGGAGCTGAGACCCAGTACTTC.

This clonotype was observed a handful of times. In nucleotides, the CDR3 is TGCGCCAGCAGTGAGTCCGGACTCCTTTCCTACGAGCAGTACTTC. It encodes CASSESGLLSYEQYF. The chain has TRBV10-2 and TRBJ2-7; D perhaps matches TRBD2 (5 bases). Trimming took off 0 bases at V and 1 base at J, with 10 bases between the two ends. Germline V gene lookup returns CDR1 WSHSY and CDR2 SAAADI. The CDR3 is 15 amino acids.

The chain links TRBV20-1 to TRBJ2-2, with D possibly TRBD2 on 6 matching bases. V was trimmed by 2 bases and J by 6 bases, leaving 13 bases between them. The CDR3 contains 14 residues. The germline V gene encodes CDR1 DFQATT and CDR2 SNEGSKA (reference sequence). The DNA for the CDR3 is TGCAGTGCTAGAATCTCGGGAGCCGCCGGGGAGCTGTTTTTT. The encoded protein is CSARISGAAGELFF.

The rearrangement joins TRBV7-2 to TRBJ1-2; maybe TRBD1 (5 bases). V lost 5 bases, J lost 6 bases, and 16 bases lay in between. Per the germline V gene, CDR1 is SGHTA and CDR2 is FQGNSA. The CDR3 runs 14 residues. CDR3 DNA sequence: TGTGCCAGCAGCCCACAAGCGGGGGAGGATGGCTACACCTTC. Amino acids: CASSPQAGEDGYTF.

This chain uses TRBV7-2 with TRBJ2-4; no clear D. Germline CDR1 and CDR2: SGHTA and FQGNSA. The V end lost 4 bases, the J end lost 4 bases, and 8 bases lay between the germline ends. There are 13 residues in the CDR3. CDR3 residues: CASSSGPKNIQYF. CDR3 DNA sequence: TGTGCCAGCAGCTCCGGGCCTAAAAACATTCAGTACTTC.

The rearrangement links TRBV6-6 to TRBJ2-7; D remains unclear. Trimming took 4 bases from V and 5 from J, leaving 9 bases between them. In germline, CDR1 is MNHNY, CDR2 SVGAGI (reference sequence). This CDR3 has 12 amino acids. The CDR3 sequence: CASSFTSNEQYF. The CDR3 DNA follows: TGTGCCAGCAGTTTTACGTCCAACGAGCAGTACTTC.

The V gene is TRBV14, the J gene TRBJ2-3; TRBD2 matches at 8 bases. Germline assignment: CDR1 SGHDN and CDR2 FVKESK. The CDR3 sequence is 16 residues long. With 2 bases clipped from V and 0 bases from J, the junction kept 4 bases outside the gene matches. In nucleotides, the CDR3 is TGTGCCAGCAGCCAATGGAGCGGGAGTAGCACAGATACGCAGTATTTT. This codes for CASSQWSGSSTDTQYF. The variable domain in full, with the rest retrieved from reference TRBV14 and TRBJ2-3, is EAGVTQFPSHSVIEKGQTVTLRCDPISGHDNLYWYRRVMGKEIKFLLHFVKESKQDESGMPNNRFLAERTGGTYSTLKVQPAELEDSGVYFCASSQWSGSSTDTQYFGPGTRLTVL.

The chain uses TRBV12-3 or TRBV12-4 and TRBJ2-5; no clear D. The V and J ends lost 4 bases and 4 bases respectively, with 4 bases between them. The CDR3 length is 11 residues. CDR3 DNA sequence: TGTGCCAGCAGTTCAATAGAGACCCAGTACTTC. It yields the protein CASSSIETQYF.

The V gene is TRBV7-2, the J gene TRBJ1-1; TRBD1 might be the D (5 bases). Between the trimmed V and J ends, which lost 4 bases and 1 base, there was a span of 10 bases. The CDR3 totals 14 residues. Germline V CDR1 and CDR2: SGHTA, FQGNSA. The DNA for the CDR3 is TGTGCCAGCAGCTACGACAGTGCGAACACTGAAGCTTTCTTT. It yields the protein CASSYDSANTEAFF.

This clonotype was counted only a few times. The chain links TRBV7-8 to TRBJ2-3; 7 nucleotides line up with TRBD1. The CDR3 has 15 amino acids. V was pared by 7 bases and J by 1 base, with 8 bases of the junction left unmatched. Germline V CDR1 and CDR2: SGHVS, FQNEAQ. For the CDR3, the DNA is TGTGCCAGCATTCCAGTGAGGGGGCGCACAGATACGCAGTATTTT. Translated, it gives CASIPVRGRTDTQYF. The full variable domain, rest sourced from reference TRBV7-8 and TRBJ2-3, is GAGVSQSPRYKVAKRGQDVALRCDPISGHVSLFWYQQALGQGPEFLTYFQNEAQLDKSGLPSDRFFAERPEGSVSTLKIQRTQQEDSAVYLCASIPVRGRTDTQYFGPGTRLTVL.

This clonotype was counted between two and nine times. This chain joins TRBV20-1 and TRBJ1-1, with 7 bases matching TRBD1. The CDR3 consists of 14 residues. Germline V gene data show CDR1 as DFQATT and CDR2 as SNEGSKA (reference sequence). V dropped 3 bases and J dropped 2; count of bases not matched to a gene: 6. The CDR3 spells CSASRDRLNTEAFF. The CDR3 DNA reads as TGCAGTGCTAGTAGGGACAGACTAAACACTGAAGCTTTCTTT.

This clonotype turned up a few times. The DNA for the CDR3 is TGTGCCAGCAGCCAAGAGGGGAGGATGAACACTGAAGCTTTCTTT. The encoded protein is CASSQEGRMNTEAFF. The J gene is TRBJ1-1, the V gene TRBV4-2; D is unclear. Trimming stripped 0 bases from V and 0 bases from J, with 8 bases between. CDR1 is LGHNA and CDR2 is YNFKEQ in the germline V gene. The CDR3 has 15 amino acids.

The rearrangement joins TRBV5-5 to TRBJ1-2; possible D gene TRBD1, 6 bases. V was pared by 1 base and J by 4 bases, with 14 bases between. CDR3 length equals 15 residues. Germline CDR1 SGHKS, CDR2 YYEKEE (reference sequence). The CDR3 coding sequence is TGTGCCAGCAGCTTGCGGGGGGCGTCCTTCTATGGCTACACCTTC. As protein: CASSLRGASFYGYTF.

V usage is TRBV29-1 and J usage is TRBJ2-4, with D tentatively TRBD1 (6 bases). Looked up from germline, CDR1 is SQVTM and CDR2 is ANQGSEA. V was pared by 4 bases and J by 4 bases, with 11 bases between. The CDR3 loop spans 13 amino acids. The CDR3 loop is CSVVNREKNIQYF. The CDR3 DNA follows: TGCAGCGTTGTAAACAGGGAGAAAAACATTCAGTACTTC.

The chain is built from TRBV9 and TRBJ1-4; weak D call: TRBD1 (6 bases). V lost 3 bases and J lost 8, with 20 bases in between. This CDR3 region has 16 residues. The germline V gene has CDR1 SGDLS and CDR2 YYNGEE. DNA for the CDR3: TGTGCCAGCAGCGCACCCGAACAGGGTTACGGAGAAAAACTGTTTTTT. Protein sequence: CASSAPEQGYGEKLFF.

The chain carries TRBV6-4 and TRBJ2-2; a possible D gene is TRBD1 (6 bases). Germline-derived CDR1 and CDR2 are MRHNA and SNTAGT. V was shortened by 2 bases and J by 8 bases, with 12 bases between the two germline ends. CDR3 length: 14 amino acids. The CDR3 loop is CASSDDTGRGELFF. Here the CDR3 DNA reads TGTGCCAGCAGTGACGATACAGGGAGAGGGGAGCTGTTTTTT.

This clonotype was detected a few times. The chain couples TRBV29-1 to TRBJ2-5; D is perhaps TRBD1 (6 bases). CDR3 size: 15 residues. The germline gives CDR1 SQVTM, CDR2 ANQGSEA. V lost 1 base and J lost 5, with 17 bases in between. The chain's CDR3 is CSVEGQGIHWETQYF. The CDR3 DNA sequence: TGCAGCGTTGAAGGCCAGGGGATTCATTGGGAGACCCAGTACTTC.

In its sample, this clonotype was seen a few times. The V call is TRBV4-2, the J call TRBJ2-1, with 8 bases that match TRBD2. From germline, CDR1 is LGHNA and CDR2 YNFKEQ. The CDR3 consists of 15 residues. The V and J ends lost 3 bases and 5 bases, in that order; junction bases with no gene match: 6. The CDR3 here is CASSHGAGGHNEQFF. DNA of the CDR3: TGTGCCAGCAGCCATGGGGCGGGAGGTCACAATGAGCAGTTCTTC.

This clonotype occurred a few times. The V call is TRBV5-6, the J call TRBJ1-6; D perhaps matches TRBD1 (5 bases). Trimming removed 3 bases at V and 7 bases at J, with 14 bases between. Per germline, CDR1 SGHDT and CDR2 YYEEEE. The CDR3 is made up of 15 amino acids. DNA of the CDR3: TGTGCCAGCAGCTGGGCAGGGATTTCGAATTCACCCCTCCACTTT. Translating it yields CASSWAGISNSPLHF.

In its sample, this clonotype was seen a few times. The CDR3 region is CARPRRGAPPMIGQYF. CDR3 coding DNA: TGCGCCAGGCCTCGGCGGGGAGCCCCACCGATGATAGGGCAGTACTTC. The chain is built from TRBV10-1 and TRBJ2-7; possibly TRBD2 for D (6 bases). V lost 9 bases, J lost 9 bases, and 30 bases lay in between. Germline CDR1 reads WNHNN; CDR2 reads SYGVQD (reference sequence). CDR3 length equals 16 residues.